Each of the 25 T cell receptor beta chains below was sequenced from the same sample in a study of sequential checkpoint blockade in melanoma. Produced via immunoSEQ multiplex PCR; TCRdb's table is partial and in-frame only. The repertoire holds 34,000 or so clones, more than 65% seen once, with 18% in the top ten. Stated treatment: randomized to nivolumab then ipilimumab (arm A) or the reverse (arm B). The sample was CD8+ T cells sorted from blood (inferred from file names), taken from a patient given nivolumab and ipilimumab in sequence. These receptors were taken from a human donor with melanoma.

This chain links TRBV6-5 with TRBJ2-5, with 10 bases fitting TRBD2. The end of the DNA is better explained by TRBJ2-7, so the J call may be wrong. This CDR3 is 15 amino acids long. In germline, CDR1 is MNHEY, CDR2 SVGAGI. CDR3 region: CASSYSPAGGGEQYF. As DNA, the CDR3 is TGTGCCAGCAGTTACTCCCCAGCGGGAGGGGGCGAGCAGTACTTC.

This chain joins TRBV30 and TRBJ1-1, with D uncertain. The CDR3 is 13 residues long. V was trimmed by 4 bases and J by 5 bases, leaving 14 bases between them. Germline assignment: CDR1 GTSNPN and CDR2 SVGIG (reference sequence). This chain's CDR3 is CAWNRGSATEAFF. For the CDR3, the DNA is TGTGCCTGGAATCGGGGAAGTGCGACTGAAGCTTTCTTT. The complete variable domain, with remaining parts taken from reference TRBV30 and TRBJ1-1, reads SQTIHQWPATLVQPVGSPLSLECTVEGTSNPNLYWYRQAAGRGLQLLFYSVGIGQISSEVPQNLSASRPQDRQFILSSKKLLLSDSGFYLCAWNRGSATEAFFGQGTRLTVV.

The V and J genes are TRBV20-1 and TRBJ2-4, with 8 bases fitting TRBD1. CDR3 length equals 10 residues. V gave up 7 bases and J gave up 9 bases; unmatched junction bases: 2. Germline V gene lookup returns CDR1 DFQATT and CDR2 SNEGSKA (reference sequence). The CDR3 reads CSVGQAIQYF. Written as DNA, the CDR3 is TGCAGTGTGGGACAGGCCATTCAGTACTTC.

The rearrangement uses TRBV10-3 and TRBJ2-4, with D tentatively TRBD2 (5 bases). This CDR3 is 15 amino acids long. Germline V CDR1 and CDR2: ENHRY, SYGVKD. The V end was cut by 0 bases, the J end by 0 bases, with 6 bases between. CDR3 loop: CAISESGVAKNIQYF. Here the CDR3 DNA reads TGTGCCATCAGTGAGTCCGGGGTAGCCAAAAACATTCAGTACTTC.

This rearrangement joins TRBV18 to TRBJ2-6; D call uncertain. This CDR3 contains 15 residues. The germline CDR1 and CDR2 sequences are KGHSH and LQKENI. V lost 2 bases and J 2 bases, leaving 7 bases between the germline ends. CDR3 in amino acids: CASSPDPAGANVLTF. In nucleotides, the CDR3 is TGTGCCAGCTCACCAGATCCGGCTGGGGCCAACGTCCTGACTTTC.

The chain recombines TRBV4-3 with TRBJ2-7, with TRBD2 identical over 10 bases. The germline CDR1 and CDR2 sequences are LGHNA and YSLEER. With 1 base clipped from V and 3 bases from J, the junction kept 12 bases outside the gene matches. The CDR3 extends over 18 amino acids. The CDR3 region has the DNA TGCGCCAGCAGCCAAGGGTTCAGCGGGGGGGTTTCGGGCTACGAGCAGTACTTC. Translation gives CASSQGFSGGVSGYEQYF.

The gene calls are TRBV5-1 and TRBJ1-5; 7 bases match TRBD1. The CDR3 runs 15 residues. Trimming at V came to 4 bases and at J to 0 bases, leaving 4 bases not matched to a gene. Germline V gene data show CDR1 as SGHRS and CDR2 as YFSETQ. In nucleotides, the CDR3 is TGCGCCAGCAGCGTGACAGGGTCTAGCAATCAGCCCCAGCATTTT. Amino acids: CASSVTGSSNQPQHF.

The chain carries TRBV2 and TRBJ2-2; TRBD1 matches at 9 bases. This CDR3 contains 16 residues. In germline, CDR1 is SNHLY, CDR2 FYNNEI. Trimming removed 7 bases from V and 1 base from J; junction bases left unmatched: 7. Written as DNA, the CDR3 is TGTGCCAGCACTGGACAGGGGTTACTGAACACCGGGGAGCTGTTTTTT. Translated, it gives CASTGQGLLNTGELFF.

The rearrangement uses TRBV7-9 and TRBJ2-3, with TRBD2 matching 9 bases. This CDR3 has 15 residues. Losses at the gene ends were 4 bases for V and 5 bases for J; bases not matched to a gene: 7. The germline V gene has CDR1 SEHNR and CDR2 FQNEAQ (reference sequence). The CDR3 coding sequence is TGTGCCAGCAGCTCACCGGGACTAGCAGGAGATACGCAGTATTTT. Amino acids: CASSSPGLAGDTQYF.

V is TRBV28 and J is TRBJ2-7; 9 bases agree with TRBD1. Germline trimming cut 10 bases from V and 3 bases from J; bases unmatched to any gene: 7. The CDR3 is 13 amino acids. The germline CDR1 and CDR2 sequences are MDHEN and SYDVKM. CDR3 in amino acids: CATTQGAVYEQYF. The CDR3 region has the DNA TGTGCCACTACACAGGGGGCGGTCTACGAGCAGTACTTC.

This clone was observed a single time. Additional DNA sequences in this sample encode the identical CDR3. The gene calls are TRBV9 and TRBJ2-7; D is perhaps TRBD1 (6 bases). Germline CDR1 reads SGDLS; CDR2 reads YYNGEE. CDR3 length: 15 residues. Trimming stripped 5 bases from V and 3 bases from J, with 18 bases between. The CDR3 bases are TGTGCCAGCAGAAAGAAGGACAGACCGGACTACGAGCAGTACTTC. This encodes CASRKKDRPDYEQYF.

The chain employs TRBV4-1 and TRBJ1-1; 8 bases are a match to TRBD1. The CDR3 runs to 15 residues. J lost 5 bases, V lost 3 bases, and 8 bases had no gene match. Per germline, CDR1 MGHRA and CDR2 YSYEKL. The CDR3 sequence is CASSHRGQGGTEAFF. The CDR3 nucleotides read TGCGCCAGCAGCCATCGTGGACAGGGTGGGACTGAAGCTTTCTTT.

The gene calls are TRBV14 and TRBJ2-5; 11 bases are a match to TRBD2. The CDR3 is 15 amino acids. Germline lookup yields CDR1 SGHDN and CDR2 FVKESK. With V trimmed by 4 bases and J by 5 bases, 6 bases remained unmatched. CDR3 protein: CASSLAGTSGETQYF. DNA of the CDR3: TGTGCCAGCAGCCTAGCCGGGACTAGCGGTGAGACCCAGTACTTC.

The rearrangement uses TRBV4-1 and TRBJ2-2, with D possibly TRBD1 on 6 matching bases. CDR1 and CDR2 (germline): MGHRA, YSYEKL. The V gene lost 5 bases and the J gene lost 7 bases, with 8 bases spanning the gap. This CDR3 region has 12 residues. Here the CDR3 reads CASSFRGGELFF. CDR3 sequence (DNA): TGCGCCAGCAGCTTCAGGGGCGGGGAGCTGTTTTTT.

The genes are TRBV27 and TRBJ1-5, with D unresolved. Germline V gives CDR1 MNHEY, CDR2 SMNVEV (reference sequence). Trimming took 8 bases from V and 10 from J, leaving 12 bases between them. The CDR3 is made up of 11 amino acids. The CDR3 DNA follows: TGTGCCAGCGGCGGCGTATTACCCCAGCATTTT. Protein product: CASGGVLPQHF.

The rearrangement uses TRBV5-1 and TRBJ2-5; the D gene is possibly TRBD2 (5 bases). CDR1 is SGHRS and CDR2 is YFSETQ in the germline V gene. The V end was cut by 0 bases, the J end by 8 bases, with 14 bases between. CDR3 length: 14 amino acids. The DNA of the CDR3 is TGCGCCAGCAGCTTGGACCCGGAGGAGGTTACCCAGTACTTC. Amino acids: CASSLDPEEVTQYF.

The J gene is TRBJ1-1, the V gene TRBV7-9, with TRBD1 as a possible D gene (6 bases). Per the germline V gene, CDR1 is SEHNR and CDR2 is FQNEAQ (reference sequence). The CDR3 loop spans 13 amino acids. Trimming cost V 10 bases and J 7 bases, with 19 bases left between them. In DNA, the CDR3 is TGTGCCATCCTATGGGGGCTTGGAATTGAAGCTTTCTTT. Translating gives CAILWGLGIEAFF.

The chain uses TRBV2 and TRBJ2-2, with TRBD1 as a possible D gene (5 bases). CDR1 SNHLY and CDR2 FYNNEI come from the germline V gene. CDR3 length: 17 residues. V was pared by 6 bases and J by 0 bases, with 17 bases between. This CDR3 reads CASSYRIPSSNTGELFF. Here the CDR3 DNA reads TGTGCCAGCAGCTACAGGATACCCTCTTCGAACACCGGGGAGCTGTTTTTT.

The V and J genes are TRBV28 and TRBJ2-3, with 8 positions matching TRBD2. V lost 6 bases to trimming and J lost 1 base; unmatched junction nucleotides: 3. Looked up from germline, CDR1 is MDHEN and CDR2 is SYDVKM. CDR3 size: 14 residues. The CDR3 region is CASSFGGGTDTQYF. CDR3 bases: TGTGCCAGCAGCTTCGGGGGGGGCACAGATACGCAGTATTTT.

J is TRBJ2-2 and V is TRBV21-1; the DNA was not compared with TRBD1, the D call given in the table. TRBV21-1 constitutes a pseudogene. The CDR3 loop spans 18 amino acids. CDR3 region: CASSKCYRVEEDTGELFF. As DNA, the CDR3 is TGTGCCAGCAGCAAATGCTACAGGGTTGAGGAGGACACCGGGGAGCTGTTTTTT.

The J gene is TRBJ1-2, the V gene TRBV27, with a weak D call TRBD1 (5 bases). Per the germline V gene, CDR1 is MNHEY and CDR2 is SMNVEV (reference sequence). This CDR3 comprises 14 residues. Trimming left V 5 bases short and J 4 bases short, with 14 bases between. CDR3 sequence (DNA): TGTGCCAGCAGTGGGACTCCGATGACCTATGGCTACACCTTC. Protein: CASSGTPMTYGYTF.

This chain links TRBV10-1 with TRBJ2-7; TRBD2 matches at 7 bases. Germline lookup yields CDR1 WNHNN and CDR2 SYGVQD (reference sequence). The CDR3 consists of 12 residues. Trimming took 6 bases from V and 4 from J; bases not matched to a gene: 3. DNA for the CDR3: TGCGCCAGCAGCCCGGGAGGATACGAGCAGTACTTC. Translation gives CASSPGGYEQYF.

This sequence joins TRBV30 and TRBJ1-1; the D gene is possibly TRBD1 (6 bases). The CDR3 has 14 amino acids. V lost 7 bases to trimming and J lost 0 bases, with 15 bases between them. Germline loops: CDR1 GTSNPN, CDR2 SVGIG (reference sequence). This chain's CDR3 is CAFDPQGMNTEAFF. CDR3 coding DNA: TGTGCCTTTGACCCTCAGGGGATGAACACTGAAGCTTTCTTT.

This chain connects TRBV19 to TRBJ2-7, with TRBD1 matching 7 bases. V gave up 5 bases and J gave up 5 bases; unmatched junction bases: 6. Germline V gene data show CDR1 as LNHDA and CDR2 as SQIVND (reference sequence). The CDR3 contains 13 residues. CDR3 nucleotide sequence: TGTGCCAGTAGTCGAGACAGGGACCACGAGCAGTACTTC. Translation gives CASSRDRDHEQYF.

The J gene is TRBJ1-5, the V gene TRBV6-5, with a tentative D call TRBD1 (5 bases). This CDR3 has 14 amino acids. V was shortened by 2 bases and J by 0 bases, with 5 bases between the two germline ends. Germline loops: CDR1 MNHEY, CDR2 SVGAGI. The CDR3 sequence is CASSYDSSNQPQHF. DNA of the CDR3: TGTGCCAGCAGTTACGACAGTAGCAATCAGCCCCAGCATTTT.